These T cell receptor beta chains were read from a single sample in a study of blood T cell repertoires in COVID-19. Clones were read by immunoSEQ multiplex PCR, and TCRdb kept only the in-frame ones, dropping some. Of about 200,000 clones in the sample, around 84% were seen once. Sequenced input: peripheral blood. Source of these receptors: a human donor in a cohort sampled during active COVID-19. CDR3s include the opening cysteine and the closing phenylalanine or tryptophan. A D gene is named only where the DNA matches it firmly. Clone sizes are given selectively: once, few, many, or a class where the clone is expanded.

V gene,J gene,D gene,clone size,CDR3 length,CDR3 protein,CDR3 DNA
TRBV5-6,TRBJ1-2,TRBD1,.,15,CASSYGTGGRDGYTF,TGTGCCAGCAGCTATGGGACAGGGGGCCGGGATGGCTACACCTTC
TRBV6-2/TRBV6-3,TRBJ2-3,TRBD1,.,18,CASSPNSRDRGHTDTQYF,TGTGCCAGCAGCCCTAATTCCCGGGACAGGGGACACACAGATACGCAGTATTTT
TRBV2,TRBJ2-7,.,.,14,CASSEGRVPYEQYF,TGTGCCAGCAGTGAAGGCAGGGTACCTTACGAGCAGTACTTC
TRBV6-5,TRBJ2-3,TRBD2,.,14,CASSFSGGGDTQYF,TGTGCCAGCAGTTTTAGCGGGGGAGGGGATACGCAGTATTTT
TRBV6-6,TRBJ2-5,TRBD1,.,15,CASRGQGRGKETQYF,TGTGCCAGCAGAGGACAGGGGAGAGGGAAAGAGACCCAGTACTTC
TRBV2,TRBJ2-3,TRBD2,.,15,CASSLGLAGADTQYF,TGTGCCAGCAGTTTGGGACTAGCGGGAGCAGATACGCAGTATTTT
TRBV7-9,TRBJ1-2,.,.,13,CASSLGGAYGYTF,TGTGCCAGCAGCTTAGGGGGAGCCTATGGCTACACCTTC
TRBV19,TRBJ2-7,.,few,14,CASSIQALSYEQYF,TGTGCCAGTAGTATACAAGCCCTCTCCTACGAGCAGTACTTC
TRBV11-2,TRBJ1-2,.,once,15,CASSSILDGYYGYTF,TGTGCCAGCAGCTCGATCCTAGACGGGTACTATGGCTACACCTTC
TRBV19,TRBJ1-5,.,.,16,CASSIGGGGSNQPQHF,TGTGCCAGTAGTATAGGAGGGGGGGGCAGCAATCAGCCCCAGCATTTT
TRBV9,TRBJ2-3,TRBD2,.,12,CASSVVGGTQYF,TGTGCCAGCAGCGTCGTGGGAGGGACGCAGTATTTT
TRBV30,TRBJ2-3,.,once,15,CAWSVYARGTDTQYF,TGTGCCTGGAGTGTATACGCCCGGGGCACAGATACGCAGTATTTT
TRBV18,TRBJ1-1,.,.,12,CASSPQGTEAFF,TGTGCCAGCTCACCACAGGGGACTGAAGCTTTCTTT
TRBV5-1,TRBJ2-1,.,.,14,CASSNGSSYNEQFF,TGCGCCAGCAGCAACGGGAGCTCCTACAATGAGCAGTTCTTC
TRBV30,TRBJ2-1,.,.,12,CAWSVLGGEQFF,TGTGCCTGGAGTGTACTTGGTGGTGAGCAGTTCTTC
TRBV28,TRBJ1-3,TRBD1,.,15,CASSRQGARGNTIYF,TGTGCCAGCAGCAGACAGGGGGCGCGAGGAAACACCATATATTTT
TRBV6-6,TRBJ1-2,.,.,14,CASSYGLPNYGYTF,TGTGCCAGCAGTTATGGGCTCCCTAACTATGGCTACACCTTC
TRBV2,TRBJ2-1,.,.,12,CASSDTYNEQFF,TGTGCCAGCAGTGACACCTACAATGAGCAGTTCTTC
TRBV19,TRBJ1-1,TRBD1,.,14,CASSRTGALVEAFF,TGTGCCAGTAGTAGGACAGGAGCTTTGGTAGAAGCTTTCTTT
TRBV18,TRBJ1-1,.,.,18,CASSPLSLAGRGNTEAFF,TGTGCCAGCTCACCGCTTTCCCTGGCAGGGCGGGGGAACACTGAAGCTTTCTTT
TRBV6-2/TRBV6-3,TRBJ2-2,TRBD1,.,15,CASSYVAGGIGELFF,TGTGCCAGCAGTTACGTTGCAGGGGGCATCGGGGAGCTGTTTTTT
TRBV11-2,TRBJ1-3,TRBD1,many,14,CASSRQGVGNTIYF,TGTGCCAGCAGCCGACAGGGGGTAGGAAACACCATATATTTT
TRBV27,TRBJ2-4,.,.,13,CASSWTDKNIQYF,TGTGCCAGCAGTTGGACAGACAAAAACATTCAGTACTTC
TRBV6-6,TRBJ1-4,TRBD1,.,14,CASSFRQGWEKLFF,TGTGCCAGCAGTTTTCGACAGGGGTGGGAAAAACTGTTTTTT
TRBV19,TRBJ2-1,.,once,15,CASTEQEGAYNEQFF,TGTGCCAGCACAGAACAGGAGGGAGCCTACAATGAGCAGTTCTTC
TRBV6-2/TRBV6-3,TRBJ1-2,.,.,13,CASSRQGGIGYTF,TGTGCCAGCAGCCGTCAGGGCGGAATCGGCTACACCTTC
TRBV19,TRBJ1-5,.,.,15,CASSSQGNSNQPQHF,TGTGCCAGTAGTAGCCAGGGAAATAGCAATCAGCCCCAGCATTTT
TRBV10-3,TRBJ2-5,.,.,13,CAISEGKRETQYF,TGTGCCATCAGTGAGGGTAAACGGGAGACCCAGTACTTC
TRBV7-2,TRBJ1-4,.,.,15,CASSIQGSTNEKLFF,TGTGCCAGCAGCATACAGGGATCAACTAATGAAAAACTGTTTTTT